This entry lists 23 T cell receptor beta chains sequenced from one sample in a study of T-cell reconstitution after alpha-beta-depleted transplantation in children. TCRbeta library preparation incorporated unique molecular identifiers. TCRdb re-analysed the PCR reads in MiXCR, keeping a single row per CDR3 protein. The repertoire holds about 400,000 distinct CDR3 sequences, with roughly 16% as singletons. The source was PBMCs, mostly from graft donor cells, collected 360 days after TCRalphabeta/CD19-depleted stem cell transplant. The receptors shown here come from a boy in the first two years of life who had a stem cell transplant for Wiskott-Aldrich syndrome, so the T cells may come from the graft donor.

The CDR3 sequence: CSVEGTGAKNIQYF. CDR3 nucleotides: TGCAGCGTTGAGGGGACAGGGGCCAAAAACATTCAGTACTTC. V and J are TRBV29-1 and TRBJ2-4; 9 bases line up with TRBD1. J lost 1 base, V lost 3 bases, and 1 base had no gene match. Germline lookup yields CDR1 SQVTM and CDR2 ANQGSEA. The CDR3 runs to 14 residues.

This clonotype came up a few times. This chain links TRBV3-1 with TRBJ2-7, with a tentative D call TRBD2 (5 bases). Germline CDR1 is LGHDT and CDR2 is YNNKEL (reference sequence). V lost 3 bases and J lost 2, with 20 bases in between. This CDR3 comprises 17 residues. The CDR3 DNA reads TGTGCCAGCAGCCAGACCTTCCGGGGAAGGAGAACCTACGAGCAGTACTTC. Residues: CASSQTFRGRRTYEQYF.

This clonotype was counted many times. The chain combines TRBV24-1 with TRBJ2-3; unclear D gene. This CDR3 contains 17 residues. Trimming took off 0 bases at V and 2 bases at J, with 14 bases between the two ends. Germline CDR1 and CDR2: KGHDR and SFDVKD. CDR3 region: CATSDLQDANPTDTQYF. The CDR3, as DNA: TGTGCCACCAGTGATTTGCAAGACGCAAACCCCACAGATACGCAGTATTTT.

This clonotype came up a few times. J is TRBJ2-1 and V is TRBV5-6; 11 positions agree with TRBD2. The CDR3 is 16 amino acids. Per the germline V gene, CDR1 is SGHDT and CDR2 is YYEEEE. V dropped 6 bases and J dropped 4; count of bases not matched to a gene: 9. CDR3 protein: CASTKEGLAVYNEQFF. The CDR3 nucleotides read TGTGCCAGCACCAAGGAGGGACTAGCGGTTTACAATGAGCAGTTCTTC.

The chain couples TRBV6-5 to TRBJ2-7, with D possibly matching TRBD2 (6 bases). Trimming removed 0 bases at V and 5 bases at J, with 14 bases between. The CDR3 spans 15 residues. Germline V gene sequence: CDR1 MNHEY, CDR2 SVGAGI. CDR3 amino acids: CASSYSGGLNDEQYF. CDR3 DNA sequence: TGTGCCAGCAGTTACTCGGGGGGTTTAAACGACGAGCAGTACTTC.

The chain combines TRBV12-3 or TRBV12-4 with TRBJ2-5, with 14 nucleotides matching TRBD2. V was pared by 1 base and J by 9 bases, with 1 base of the junction left unmatched. This CDR3 comprises 14 residues. CDR3 DNA sequence: TGTGCCAGCAGTTTAGGACTAGCGGGGGGGGCCCAGTACTTC. As protein: CASSLGLAGGAQYF.

Here the CDR3 reads CASSPPMHGANVLTF. The CDR3 nucleotides read TGTGCCAGCAGCCCCCCCATGCACGGGGCCAACGTCCTGACTTTC. The chain uses TRBV7-9 and TRBJ2-6, with unresolved D. Germline CDR1 and CDR2: SEHNR and FQNEAQ (reference sequence). The germline V and J ends were trimmed by 5 bases and 4 bases, with 12 bases remaining between them. This CDR3 is 15 amino acids long.

This chain connects TRBV29-1 to TRBJ2-1; the match to TRBD2 covers 8 bases. CDR3 length: 15 residues. Losses at the gene ends were 3 bases for V and 3 bases for J; bases not matched to a gene: 7. Germline V gene sequence: CDR1 SQVTM, CDR2 ANQGSEA. The CDR3 coding sequence is TGCAGCGTTGACGGGCCGGGAGGGCGCTACAATGAGCAGTTCTTC. Translating it yields CSVDGPGGRYNEQFF.

The genes are TRBV27 and TRBJ2-1; D might be TRBD1 or TRBD2, each matching 7 bases. Deletions cut 5 bases from V and 4 bases from J, with 15 bases between. There are 15 residues in the CDR3. The germline CDR1 and CDR2 sequences are MNHEY and SMNVEV (reference sequence). CDR3 protein: CASSPRGGVYNEQFF. CDR3 DNA sequence: TGTGCCAGCAGTCCCAGGGGGGGGGTTTACAATGAGCAGTTCTTC.

The genes are TRBV6-1 and TRBJ1-1; D is perhaps TRBD1 (6 bases). Germline V CDR1 and CDR2: MNHNS, SASEGT. The CDR3 contains 14 residues. Trimming removed 6 bases from V and 1 base from J, with 12 bases in between. Here the CDR3 DNA reads TGTGCCAGCAGGATCACAGGGAGGAACACTGAAGCTTTCTTT. It codes for CASRITGRNTEAFF.

This clonotype was picked up a small number of times. CDR3 nucleotide sequence: TGTGCCACCAGCGGGACAGGGAGGGAGCAGTACTTC. Residues: CATSGTGREQYF. The V and J genes are TRBV24-1 and TRBJ2-7, with 9 bases lining up with TRBD1. Germline V lookup: CDR1 KGHDR, CDR2 SFDVKD. This CDR3 spans 12 amino acids. With 7 bases clipped from V and 7 bases from J, the junction kept 4 bases outside the gene matches.

The rearrangement uses TRBV29-1 and TRBJ2-3; D possibly corresponds to TRBD2 (6 bases). The CDR3 is made up of 12 amino acids. V dropped 8 bases and J dropped 3 bases, with 12 bases sitting between them. Germline-derived CDR1 and CDR2 are SQVTM and ANQGSEA. Written as DNA, the CDR3 is TGCAGCCCAAGGCGGGAAACAGATACGCAGTATTTT. Amino acid sequence: CSPRRETDTQYF.

The chain employs TRBV28 and TRBJ1-2; tentative D call: TRBD1 (5 bases). The germline CDR1 and CDR2 sequences are MDHEN and SYDVKM. Trimming took 4 bases from V and 4 from J, leaving 7 bases between them. CDR3 length: 12 residues. In DNA form, the CDR3 reads TGTGCCAGCAGTTCGGGGACCTATGGCTACACCTTC. Its translation: CASSSGTYGYTF.

In this sample, this clonotype turned up many times. V usage is TRBV20-1 and J usage is TRBJ2-3, with D perhaps TRBD1 or TRBD2 (6 bases each). This CDR3 is built from 15 residues. Germline CDR1 is DFQATT and CDR2 is SNEGSKA (reference sequence). Trimming pared 6 bases from V and 4 bases from J, leaving 20 bases between. The CDR3 sequence is CSAARLGGNPDTQYF. CDR3 coding DNA: TGCAGTGCCGCGAGACTAGGGGGGAACCCAGATACGCAGTATTTT.

This clonotype was found a few times. The rearrangement joins TRBV6-2 or TRBV6-3 to TRBJ2-5, with 8 bases fitting TRBD2. CDR3 size: 15 residues. Germline lookup yields CDR1 MNHEY and CDR2 SVGEGT. With 8 bases clipped from V and 4 bases from J, the junction kept 12 bases outside the gene matches. DNA of the CDR3: TGTGCCAGCCGCGCCAGCGGGAGTAGAGGAGAGACCCAGTACTTC. Its translation is CASRASGSRGETQYF.

This clonotype was counted between two and nine times. The rearrangement joins TRBV4-1 to TRBJ2-2, with TRBD2 identical over 7 bases. CDR1 and CDR2 (germline): MGHRA, YSYEKL. The J segment lost 4 bases and the V segment lost 0 bases, leaving 8 bases of the junction unmatched. CDR3 length equals 17 residues. The CDR3 DNA is TGCGCCAGCAGCCAAGAGCAGGGACTACGTATCACCGGGGAGCTGTTTTTT. It yields the protein CASSQEQGLRITGELFF.

This clonotype was seen only a few times. V gene TRBV27 combines with J gene TRBJ1-1; 7 bases align to TRBD1. CDR3 size: 15 residues. Germline values: CDR1 MNHEY, CDR2 SMNVEV (reference sequence). Unmatched junction bases numbered 5, after V lost 4 bases and J lost 0 bases. In DNA form, the CDR3 reads TGTGCCAGCAGTTCACCGGGACAGTTGAACACTGAAGCTTTCTTT. Encoded protein: CASSSPGQLNTEAFF.

This chain links TRBV20-1 with TRBJ2-3; 10 bases line up with TRBD2. The germline V gene encodes CDR1 DFQATT and CDR2 SNEGSKA (reference sequence). The CDR3 is 14 residues long. The V gene end was trimmed by 6 bases and the J gene end by 4 bases; junction bases not matched to a gene: 7. The CDR3 protein is CSAPSSGSPDTQYF. For the CDR3, the DNA is TGCAGTGCCCCTTCTAGCGGGAGCCCAGATACGCAGTATTTT.

This clonotype was seen at least ten times. The V and J genes are TRBV7-9 and TRBJ2-4; TRBD2 aligns across 8 bases. CDR3 length equals 16 residues. Looked up from germline, CDR1 is SEHNR and CDR2 is FQNEAQ (reference sequence). J was trimmed by 8 bases and V by 1 base; bases with no gene match: 10. The CDR3 protein is CASSLVAIGRADIQYF. The CDR3, as DNA: TGTGCCAGCAGCTTAGTAGCTATCGGGAGGGCCGACATTCAGTACTTC.

The chain couples TRBV18 to TRBJ1-6, with TRBD1 identical over 7 bases. J lost 7 bases, V lost 2 bases, and 8 bases had no gene match. The CDR3 runs 16 residues. Germline V CDR1 and CDR2: KGHSH, LQKENI. The CDR3 region has the DNA TGTGCCAGCTCACCAATCCACGGGACAGCGAATTCACCCCTCCACTTT. It encodes CASSPIHGTANSPLHF.

This chain joins TRBV6-5 and TRBJ2-7, with 9 bases fitting TRBD2. The germline CDR1 and CDR2 sequences are MNHEY and SVGAGI. Trimming cost V 0 bases and J 7 bases; bases outside gene matches: 7. CDR3 size: 15 residues. CDR3 nucleotide sequence: TGTGCCAGCAGTTACTCGGCGGGGGGGAGTACGGAGCAGTACTTC. Translated, it gives CASSYSAGGSTEQYF.

The chain joins TRBV6-5 to TRBJ1-3; the D is unclear. The CDR3 contains 12 residues. The V gene's germline CDR1 is MNHEY and CDR2 SVGAGI. V was cut by 6 bases and J by 7 bases, with 10 bases left in between. CDR3 DNA sequence: TGTGCCAGCAGACACCCGGATAACACCATATATTTT. It translates to CASRHPDNTIYF.

The V and J genes are TRBV5-7 and TRBJ2-7, with TRBD1 matching 8 bases. TRBV5-7 is an ORF, and what it does is uncertain. The trim removed 10 bases at V and 2 bases at J, leaving 14 bases unmatched. The CDR3 spans 15 residues. The CDR3 here is CAGDRDRTLPYEQYF. As DNA, the CDR3 is TGTGCCGGCGACCGGGACAGGACGTTACCCTACGAGCAGTACTTC.